This T cell receptor beta chain was documented in a study of cytomegalovirus exposure and HLA in healthy donors (dated by TCRdb to about 2017). With respect to the entire study: In an earlier analysis of approximately 500 of the donors, 250 to 300 Gb of sequence data and 120 million or so unique TCR beta sequences from 150 million to 200 million T cells were reported. The aim of the study was to test whether cataloging public T cell receptors could identify signatures of past pathogen exposure. A later genetic analysis used genome-wide SNP genotypes for about 55% of the 666 donors, treating that subset as a discovery cohort. An earlier analysis of around 540 of the donors applied high-throughput TCR beta sequencing to assess whether each TCR beta V gene segment acted as functional or pseudogenic. Among the roughly 400 genotyped donors, more than 70% belonged to the genetic ancestry cluster associated with self-reported Caucasian donors. Using immunosequencing, the study profiled T cell repertoires from 550 to 750 subjects and related those repertoires to cytomegalovirus serostatus. A later analysis re-examined previously published TCR beta repertoires from several hundred donors and added high-resolution HLA genotyping to investigate patterns of TCR occurrence. Alongside the repertoire data, information on donor age, sex, ethnicity and CMV serostatus was compiled. An early release covering some 640 HLA-typed donors comprised 250 to 350 gigabases of sequencing data and about 90 million unique TCR sequences. Both class I and class II loci were covered by HLA typing, at four-digit resolution. All discovery cohort repertoires had been generated using a single sequencing platform. Across some 400 genotyped donors of the cohort, an average of 235,054 unique TCR beta nucleotide sequences per donor were sequenced, and 15% to 20% of those sequences were non-productive. To predict cytomegalovirus infection status, the study combined high-throughput TCR immunosequencing, statistical association of individual TCRs with disease status, and machine learning. Rather than using new phenotypic data, the later analysis identified candidate immune exposures from TCR beta sequences and from how often those sequences occurred across donors. A separate validation cohort of some 130 different subjects was used in addition to the approximately 700-subject first cohort. The number of typed donors differed by locus: about 620-640 for A, B, C, DRB1 and DQB1; approximately 520 for DQA1; 600 to 610 for DPA1; and 400 to 480 for DPB1. About five DR-DQ haplotypes were handled as single units for association and clustering, since linkage in the cohort was strong.

Findings and caveats that apply to the study as a whole: Presence/absence analyses assumed roughly uniform sequencing depth across donors, an assumption that may not hold. This cohort had only TCR beta chains sequenced, and the lack of alpha or paired-chain data limited which features could be detected. In a later analysis, the rate of TCR association differed among HLA loci, with DRB1 alleles having the most associated TCRs and HLA-C alleles having the fewest. The authors suggested that the approach could potentially be generalized to other disease states and immunological phenotypes. In vitro tests confirmed that three of the cytomegalovirus-associated TCR beta chains recognize cytomegalovirus antigens. A later analysis found that HLA-associated TCR beta chains were more clonally expanded and had lower generation probabilities than equally common non-associated chains. Linkage disequilibrium might explain the correlated functional status among segregating V segments, but an unknown experimental factor could not be excluded. Because HLA typing was unavailable for some donors at each locus, only the typed subset was used in association tests. For the cohort, immune exposure information was limited to CMV serostatus. A further reported finding was that TCR beta sequences accurately predicted the HLA-A and HLA-B alleles for most subjects in the first cohort. While some public TCRs were present in many individuals, most TCR sequences turned up only very rarely across donors. In a later analysis, most CMV-associated TCR beta chains were found to appear HLA-restricted, with HLA associations seemingly driven largely by CMV exposure. When HLA alleles, especially DR and DQ, strongly co-occurred, TCR associations were difficult to assign to individual alleles. In a later analysis, several top co-occurrence clusters were reported to appear linked to parvovirus B19, influenza, CMV and Epstein-Barr virus. A group of highly shared sequence variants was considered likely to be a technical artifact of the sequencing pipeline. Some IMGT-functional V segments, including TRBV6-2 and TRBV6-3, could not be told apart with the 87-base-pair reads, so those segments were excluded. A later genetic analysis associated a missense DCLRE1C variant with V-gene and J-gene trimming of TCR beta chains, and an independent cohort replicated the association. In an earlier analysis of some 550 of the donors, most TCR beta V segments were observed in productive rearrangements about 87% or about 30% of the time, broadly matching IMGT annotations. Compared with the approximately 600-donor mean, donors in an Asian-associated ancestry cluster had fewer N-insertions in productive TCRs, according to a later genetic analysis. A later analysis associated about 17,000 TCR beta sequences with specific HLA alleles at a false discovery rate of 0.05. In the study, 150 to 200 TCR beta chains were listed as associated with cytomegalovirus. Around 16 rarely observed V segments, including chromosome 9 orphons, were excluded from the earlier analysis of some 590 of the donors because counts were too low. Cytomegalovirus status was reported to be diagnosed by the classifier with high specificity and sensitivity in both the original and validation cohorts.

Receptor libraries were prepared by the immunoSEQ multiplex PCR assay. For the multiplex PCR, a mixture combining 60 forward primers for TCR Vbeta segments and 13 reverse primers for TCR Jbeta segments was used. The CDR3 region of rearranged TCR beta genes was amplified from genomic DNA with a multiplex PCR assay. The Illumina HiSeq System was used to sequence the amplified TCR beta libraries as 87-base-pair reads. As for the authors' bioinformatics: In a later analysis, tens of millions of unique TCR beta chains were counted across the roughly 700 repertoires, and roughly 11 million of these chains were shared by at least two donors. A nearest-neighbor algorithm error-corrected the raw reads and collapsed the reads into unique sequences, merging closely related sequences to remove PCR and sequencing errors. To assign V, D and J gene segments, CDR3 sequences were aligned to IMGT reference sequences. For a sequence to be retained, a match of at least six nucleotides to both a V gene segment and a J gene segment was required. A rearrangement counted as productive if the CDR3 had no stop codons and remained in frame with V and J, and every other rearrangement counted as non-productive. Following IMGT convention, CDR3 was defined as the stretch from the second conserved V-encoded cysteine to the conserved J-encoded phenylalanine. The earlier analysis of 587 of the donors excluded sequences that lacked an unambiguous match to a single V gene segment. An earlier analysis of fewer than 650 of the donors classified V segments as functional when productive rearrangements were above 56.7% and as segregating when the standard deviation between donors was above 5%. To diagnose cytomegalovirus status from the catalog of TCR beta chain sequences, a statistical classification framework was built. A later analysis assigned V and J genes by comparing TCR nucleotide sequences with IMGT/GENE-DB human TR gene sequences. The TCRdist pipeline was used in a later analysis to assign CDR3 sequences and most-parsimonious VDJ recombination scenarios. In a later analysis, each TCR beta chain was defined by its CDR3 amino acid sequence together with its V-gene family, and reads lacking a unique V-gene family were excluded. A later analysis removed roughly 590 highly shared, low-generation-probability nucleotide sequences to deal with suspected cross-contamination and a sequencing artifact. For each public chain, a later analysis derived a clonal expansion index from normalized ranks of inferred template counts within each repertoire. In a later analysis, generation probabilities were computed with a VDJ recombination model fitted to out-of-frame rearrangements, and the resulting probabilities were checked against IGoR. In a later analysis, hypergeometric tests were used to score TCR-TCR, TCR-HLA and TCR-CMV co-occurrence, with a repertoire-size bias correction applied to TCR pairs. To estimate false discovery rates, a later analysis permuted the HLA or CMV assignments 20 times. In a later analysis, co-occurring TCRs were grouped with DBSCAN, and TCRdist sequence similarity was added when clustering was performed within HLA-allele-positive subsets. Repertoires with fewer than 30,000 or more than 120,000 public chains were left out of co-occurrence clustering, as were about 5 repertoires with anomalous nucleotide sharing. TCRdb holds this immuneACCESS table with in-frame rearrangements only. Some clones are missing; in checked studies, unresolved V genes explain under half, and the rest has no known cause. Clonal size and the V and J genes are those of that table, whereas D and trimming came from the DNA. The sample table on file contains over 100,000 clones. The ten largest account for around 7% of the sample.

The germline V and J ends show losses of 8 bases and 6 bases respectively, and no gene match explains 13 bases of the junction. From its cysteine to its phenylalanine, the CDR3 spans 15 amino acids. Only the CDR3 portion is preserved as DNA: 45 bases, with reading frame beginning at the first base. Via the germline V gene (reference sequence), CDR1 is GTSNPN and CDR2 SVGIG. As regards this clone: The antigen it binds to is not known.

The cohort comprised fewer than 700 healthy bone marrow donors. All cohort members were sampled while nominally healthy, although unrecorded immune exposures were likely present. The donor tested CMV seropositive, placing the donor among the 289 seropositive members of the cohort. A peripheral blood sample was provided by each donor, and peripheral blood mononuclear cells were used for TCR beta sequencing. The Qiagen DNeasy Blood Extraction Kit was used to extract genomic DNA from the blood cell samples. The chain is made from TRBV30 and TRBJ2-3, with TRBD2 matching 11 junction bases. The sequenced sample consisted of PBMCs. The TCR comes from a man aged 40-50 years in good health and CMV-seropositive. The bases read TGTGCCCGCTCCGGGACTAGCGGTATCTATGATACGCAGTATTTT. Translated, it reads CARSGTSGIYDTQYF.